A single sample is the source of the 20 T cell receptor beta chains below, sequenced in a study of blood T cells in healthy people across ages. Then a second PCR, running roughly 7 to 11 cycles, was carried out with a sample-barcoded 5' primer and a J-beta primer mix. TCRdb analysed the 5' RACE reads with MiXCR anew, one entry per CDR3 protein. The data contain some 920,000 distinct CDR3 sequences, 51% of them singletons. Sequencing was carried out using blood. These receptor sequences come from a woman aged 55 to 70 in good health.

This clonotype was observed many times. This chain joins TRBV27 and TRBJ1-2, with D hard to call. V was cut by 4 bases and J by 4 bases, with 10 bases left in between. This CDR3 has 13 amino acids. Germline V gene sequence: CDR1 MNHEY, CDR2 SMNVEV (reference sequence). CDR3 DNA: TGTGCCAGCAGTTCTCTTGGCCCCTATGGCTACACCTTC. Protein sequence: CASSSLGPYGYTF.

This clonotype was recorded once. The chain recombines TRBV18 with TRBJ1-4; 9 nucleotides line up with TRBD1. CDR1 is KGHSH and CDR2 is LQKENI in the germline V gene. V shed 2 bases, J shed 7 bases, and the junction held 5 bases outside the gene matches. This CDR3 contains 15 residues. The CDR3 bases are TGTGCCAGCTCACCAGGGACAGGGCAAGCTGAAAAACTGTTTTTT. Translation: CASSPGTGQAEKLFF.

The V and J genes are TRBV28 and TRBJ2-5; 9 positions match TRBD1. The CDR3 consists of 15 residues. Germline V CDR1 and CDR2: MDHEN, SYDVKM. V dropped 10 bases and J dropped 1; count of bases not matched to a gene: 10. The CDR3 reads CATATGGAFQETQYF. CDR3 coding DNA: TGTGCCACAGCCACAGGGGGCGCTTTCCAAGAGACCCAGTACTTC.

The chain combines TRBV29-1 with TRBJ2-7; no clear D. Germline CDR1 and CDR2: SQVTM and ANQGSEA. The CDR3 covers 10 residues. V was trimmed by 6 bases and J by 3 bases, leaving 6 bases between them. The DNA of the CDR3 is TGCAGCGTGTACAACTACGAGCAGTACTTC. Protein product: CSVYNYEQYF.

The chain combines TRBV24-1 with TRBJ2-7, with 10 positions matching TRBD2. The CDR3 spans 17 residues. V gave up 4 bases and J gave up 3 bases; unmatched junction bases: 11. Germline V gives CDR1 KGHDR, CDR2 SFDVKD. The CDR3 protein is CATSETVGTSVLYEQYF. CDR3 DNA sequence: TGTGCCACCAGTGAGACCGTCGGGACTAGCGTTCTCTACGAGCAGTACTTC.

The rearrangement uses TRBV24-1 and TRBJ1-5; D may be TRBD1 (5 bases). Germline V gives CDR1 KGHDR, CDR2 SFDVKD. V shed 4 bases and J shed 3 bases, with 15 bases lying between them. This CDR3 region has 16 residues. CDR3 coding DNA: TGTGCCACCAGTGACCGACCGACAGCGTTCAATCAGCCCCAGCATTTT. Residues: CATSDRPTAFNQPQHF.

The DNA for the CDR3 is TGTGCCAGCAGCTTAGTCTTACTAGCGAGCTCCTACAATGAGCAGTTCTTC. Its translation: CASSLVLLASSYNEQFF. J is TRBJ2-1 and V is TRBV11-2; 7 bases fit TRBD2. CDR1 SGHAT and CDR2 FQNNGV come from the germline V gene. The CDR3 totals 17 residues. The V and J ends lost 1 base and 0 bases, in that order; junction bases with no gene match: 6.

This chain links TRBV2 with TRBJ2-4; no definite D call. Germline V CDR1 and CDR2: SNHLY, FYNNEI. The CDR3 runs to 12 residues. V lost 5 bases, J lost 6 bases, and 8 bases lay in between. CDR3 amino acids: CASSMESNIQYF. For the CDR3, the DNA is TGTGCCAGCAGTATGGAGTCAAACATTCAGTACTTC.

The V gene is TRBV29-1, the J gene TRBJ2-3, with D perhaps matching TRBD2 (6 bases). The length of the CDR3 is 14 residues. With 6 bases removed from V and 0 bases from J, the gap between germline ends came to 13 bases. The germline CDR1 and CDR2 sequences are SQVTM and ANQGSEA. This CDR3 reads CSVSPLASTDTQYF. The CDR3, as DNA: TGCAGCGTCAGTCCGCTAGCGAGCACAGATACGCAGTATTTT.

This clonotype was picked up a small number of times. The chain has TRBV4-2 and TRBJ2-7; 12 bases map to TRBD2. The CDR3 consists of 16 residues. Germline loops: CDR1 LGHNA, CDR2 YNFKEQ. Unmatched junction bases numbered 7, after V lost 3 bases and J lost 4 bases. The CDR3 DNA is TGTGCCAGCAGCCATCTAGCGGGAGGGATCGCGTACGAGCAGTACTTC. Translating it yields CASSHLAGGIAYEQYF.

J is TRBJ2-1 and V is TRBV12-3 or TRBV12-4; D might be TRBD2 (6 bases). The CDR3 consists of 15 residues. Trimming cost V 7 bases and J 7 bases, with 20 bases left between them. CDR3 DNA sequence: TGTGCCAGCACCCTTTGGCGGGGCCGTTCAAATGAGCAGTTCTTC. Translated: CASTLWRGRSNEQFF.

The chain links TRBV12-3 or TRBV12-4 to TRBJ2-3; TRBD2 might be the D (6 bases). The CDR3 sequence is 14 residues long. V dropped 6 bases and J dropped 2 bases, with 12 bases sitting between them. The CDR3 bases are TGTGCCAGCAGAGCCCAGGACTACACAGATACGCAGTATTTT. It translates to CASRAQDYTDTQYF.

The chain has TRBV11-2 and TRBJ2-5; the match to TRBD2 covers 7 bases. Germline loops: CDR1 SGHAT, CDR2 FQNNGV. The trim removed 7 bases at V and 5 bases at J, leaving 7 bases unmatched. The CDR3 is 13 amino acids. CDR3 in DNA: TGTGCCAGCACGCCTGACGGGAGGGAGACCCAGTACTTC. Translation: CASTPDGRETQYF.

The chain is built from TRBV12-3 or TRBV12-4 and TRBJ2-1; possibly TRBD1 or TRBD2 for D (5 bases each). With 5 bases removed from V and 10 bases from J, the gap between germline ends came to 15 bases. The length of the CDR3 is 13 residues. CDR3 coding DNA: TGTGCCAGCAGTGTGATACTAGGGGAAGAGCAGTTCTTC. Translating gives CASSVILGEEQFF.

In the case of this clonotype: With a much larger clone just one base away, this may be a read error. The chain recombines TRBV5-1 with TRBJ2-1; TRBD1 agrees at 7 bases. Trimming at V came to 4 bases and at J to 5 bases, leaving 9 bases not matched to a gene. The CDR3 has 15 amino acids. Germline V lookup: CDR1 SGHRS, CDR2 YFSETQ. Written as DNA, the CDR3 is TGCGCCAGCAGCGTGGCCGGGACAGCTAACAATGAGCAGTTCTTC. Its translation is CASSVAGTANNEQFF.

This clonotype appeared a few times. The V and J genes are TRBV6-1 and TRBJ1-2, with D possibly being TRBD1 (5 bases). The CDR3 is made up of 14 amino acids. Germline CDR1 and CDR2: MNHNS and SASEGT. V was clipped by 4 bases and J by 4 bases, with 13 bases between them. The CDR3 here is CASSVQGAGYGYTF. The CDR3 region has the DNA TGTGCCAGCAGTGTCCAGGGTGCCGGCTATGGCTACACCTTC.

The chain is built from TRBV11-2 and TRBJ2-3, with 11 positions matching TRBD2. This CDR3 contains 16 residues. The junction had 8 bases not matched to a gene; V was cut back by 5 bases and J by 4 bases. Germline CDR1 is SGHAT and CDR2 is FQNNGV. The CDR3 spells CASSQLAGVNADTQYF. In DNA form, the CDR3 reads TGTGCCAGCAGCCAACTAGCGGGAGTTAATGCAGATACGCAGTATTTT.

The genes are TRBV11-2 and TRBJ2-3; D remains ambiguous. CDR3 length: 14 residues. V was clipped by 0 bases and J by 6 bases, with 10 bases between them. The germline V gene has CDR1 SGHAT and CDR2 FQNNGV. The CDR3 reads CASSLEYGSDTQYF. DNA of the CDR3: TGTGCCAGCAGCTTAGAGTACGGGTCGGATACGCAGTATTTT. Based on the CDR3 plus reference TRBV11-2 and TRBJ2-3, the full variable domain is EAGVAQSPRYKIIEKRQSVAFWCNPISGHATLYWYQQILGQGPKLLIQFQNNGVVDDSQLPKDRFSAERLKGVDSTLKIQPAKLEDSAVYLCASSLEYGSDTQYFGPGTRLTVL.

V is TRBV7-2 and J is TRBJ2-7, with TRBD2 identical over 10 bases. Trimming removed 5 bases from V and 3 bases from J; junction bases left unmatched: 7. Per the germline V gene, CDR1 is SGHTA and CDR2 is FQGNSA. There are 15 residues in the CDR3. This CDR3 is CASSDRLAGRYEQYF. The CDR3 coding sequence is TGTGCCAGCAGCGACAGACTAGCGGGTCGCTACGAGCAGTACTTC.

This clonotype was picked up a small number of times. The chain recombines TRBV20-1 with TRBJ2-7; D gene ambiguous. Looked up from germline, CDR1 is DFQATT and CDR2 is SNEGSKA (reference sequence). Trimming left V 6 bases short and J 3 bases short, with 21 bases between. This CDR3 spans 15 amino acids. The CDR3 DNA follows: TGCAGTGCCTTACCACGCGGCAAACCTTTCTACGAGCAGTACTTC. Amino acid sequence: CSALPRGKPFYEQYF.